These 16 T cell receptor beta chains came from one sample sequenced in a study of T cell repertoires in ileal Crohn's disease. Sequencing used immunoSEQ multiplex PCR; TCRdb keeps in-frame clones, though not all of them. Of approximately 11,000 clones listed, roughly four fifths are singletons. The sequencing sample was made of ileal tissue. The receptor set was obtained from an adult with Crohn's disease.

The chain combines TRBV5-1 with TRBJ1-1; 9 bases map to TRBD1. The CDR3 is 16 amino acids. Germline assignment: CDR1 SGHRS and CDR2 YFSETQ. Losses at the gene ends were 3 bases for V and 1 base for J; bases not matched to a gene: 7. For the CDR3, the DNA is TGCGCCAGCAGCTCGTCGCGGACAGGGGAGAACACTGAAGCTTTCTTT. It codes for CASSSSRTGENTEAFF.

This clone is large. The rearrangement links TRBV2 to TRBJ1-6; the match to TRBD1 covers 10 bases. Germline V gene lookup returns CDR1 SNHLY and CDR2 FYNNEI. V shed 5 bases and J 5 bases; nucleotides not matched to a gene: 6. CDR3 length equals 16 residues. CDR3 sequence reads: CASSYPGTGDNSPLHF. CDR3 DNA sequence: TGTGCCAGCAGTTATCCGGGGACAGGGGATAATTCACCCCTCCACTTT.

J is TRBJ1-2 and V is TRBV5-6; 8 bases fit TRBD1. Trimming took 0 bases from V and 4 from J; bases not matched to a gene: 8. The CDR3 is made up of 16 amino acids. Germline V lookup: CDR1 SGHDT, CDR2 YYEEEE. The CDR3 DNA is TGTGCCAGCAGCTTGGAAGGGGACAGGTTTTTCTATGGCTACACCTTC. Translating gives CASSLEGDRFFYGYTF.

The rearrangement joins TRBV5-1 to TRBJ2-1, with 8 nucleotides matching TRBD2. V was pared by 4 bases and J by 4 bases, with 7 bases of the junction left unmatched. CDR3 length: 15 residues. Germline V gene lookup returns CDR1 SGHRS and CDR2 YFSETQ. The CDR3 DNA reads as TGCGCCAGCAGCACTACTAGCGGAGATTACAATGAGCAGTTCTTC. It translates to CASSTTSGDYNEQFF. The variable domain in full, with the rest retrieved from reference TRBV5-1 and TRBJ2-1, is KAGVTQTPRYLIKTRGQQVTLSCSPISGHRSVSWYQQTPGQGLQFLFEYFSETQRNKGNFPGRFSGRQFSNSRSEMNVSTLELGDSALYLCASSTTSGDYNEQFFGPGTRLTVL.

The chain is built from TRBV9 and TRBJ1-2; TRBD1 aligns across 7 bases. This CDR3 is 15 amino acids long. CDR1 and CDR2 (germline): SGDLS, YYNGEE. The V segment lost 0 bases and the J segment 3 bases; nucleotides outside the gene matches: 5. As DNA, the CDR3 is TGTGCCAGCAGCGTAGGAGGGGACAGCTACTATGGCTACACCTTC. Translated, it gives CASSVGGDSYYGYTF.

Only a few counts were recorded for this clone. The chain has TRBV30 and TRBJ2-6; possibly TRBD2 for D (5 bases). The CDR3 has 14 residues. Trimming took 3 bases from V and 3 from J, leaving 9 bases between them. Germline CDR1 GTSNPN, CDR2 SVGIG (reference sequence). The CDR3 here is CAWRRRFGANVLTF. The CDR3 DNA is TGTGCCTGGAGGCGGAGGTTTGGGGCCAACGTCCTGACTTTC.

As concerns this clone: The same CDR3 arises from other DNA sequences in this sample as well. The V call is TRBV18, the J call TRBJ1-1; no reliable D call. Germline V gives CDR1 KGHSH, CDR2 LQKENI. The CDR3 is 13 residues long. With 2 bases removed from V and 2 bases from J, the gap between germline ends came to 6 bases. The CDR3 protein is CASSPSPNTEAFF. The CDR3 nucleotides are TGTGCCAGCTCACCAAGCCCTAACACTGAAGCTTTCTTT. Variable domain in full (rest from reference TRBV18 and TRBJ1-1): NAGVMQNPRHLVRRRGQEARLRCSPMKGHSHVYWYRQLPEEGLKFMVYLQKENIIDESGMPKERFSAEFPKEGPSILRIQQVVRGDSAAYFCASSPSPNTEAFFGQGTRLTVV.

The chain is built from TRBV28 and TRBJ1-1, with 9 bases aligning to TRBD1. Germline V gene sequence: CDR1 MDHEN, CDR2 SYDVKM. The V and J ends lost 2 bases and 5 bases, in that order; junction bases with no gene match: 3. The CDR3 extends over 14 amino acids. CDR3 protein: CASSLGQGRTEAFF. In DNA, the CDR3 is TGTGCCAGCAGTTTAGGACAGGGGAGAACTGAAGCTTTCTTT.

The V call is TRBV6-1, the J call TRBJ1-2, with a tentative D call TRBD1 (5 bases). This CDR3 has 13 residues. CDR1 is MNHNS and CDR2 is SASEGT in the germline V gene. V was clipped by 2 bases and J by 8 bases, with 12 bases between them. The CDR3 sequence is CASSEWQGGGYTF. The CDR3, as DNA: TGTGCCAGCAGTGAATGGCAGGGTGGGGGCTACACCTTC.

This clone is medium-sized (0.01 to 0.1%) by share. This chain links TRBV14 with TRBJ2-3; 7 positions agree with TRBD1. V lost 4 bases and J lost 6; bases outside the gene matches: 7. Germline CDR1 is SGHDN and CDR2 is FVKESK. The CDR3 is made up of 14 amino acids. The CDR3 is CASSPSLQGDTQYF. DNA for the CDR3: TGTGCCAGCAGCCCCTCTTTACAGGGGGATACGCAGTATTTT.

This clone was counted only a few times. The chain employs TRBV14 and TRBJ1-3; D call uncertain. Trimming removed 4 bases from V and 4 bases from J, with 14 bases in between. The CDR3 loop spans 15 amino acids. Per germline, CDR1 SGHDN and CDR2 FVKESK. This CDR3 is CASSPGGFSGNTIYF. The CDR3 region has the DNA TGTGCCAGCAGCCCAGGAGGGTTTTCAGGAAACACCATATATTTT.

V and J are TRBV19 and TRBJ1-2, with TRBD1 matching 9 bases. Germline V lookup: CDR1 LNHDA, CDR2 SQIVND (reference sequence). This CDR3 contains 17 residues. V lost 0 bases, J lost 6 bases, and 11 bases stayed unmatched. DNA for the CDR3: TGTGCCAGTAGTATAGACTTAATCACAGGGGGCGCGAATGGCTACACCTTC. Protein product: CASSIDLITGGANGYTF.

The rearrangement joins TRBV7-2 to TRBJ1-5; possibly TRBD1 for D (5 bases). Looked up from germline, CDR1 is SGHTA and CDR2 is FQGNSA. Trimming removed 5 bases from V and 10 bases from J, with 15 bases in between. The CDR3 is made up of 13 amino acids. The CDR3 DNA sequence: TGTGCCAGCAGCCCGAATACAGGTCTTCCCCAGCATTTT. Protein product: CASSPNTGLPQHF.

Only one count was recorded for this clone. This chain joins TRBV7-9 and TRBJ2-3; the D gene is possibly TRBD2 (6 bases). The ends were cut back, 5 bases at V and 0 bases at J, with 15 bases in the middle. The CDR3 consists of 16 residues. The germline V gene encodes CDR1 SEHNR and CDR2 FQNEAQ (reference sequence). The DNA for the CDR3 is TGTGCCAGCAGCCCTGGTCGGGGGAAGAGCACAGATACGCAGTATTTT. It specifies CASSPGRGKSTDTQYF.

The chain uses TRBV9 and TRBJ2-5; maybe TRBD2 (5 bases). Between the trimmed V and J ends, which lost 3 bases and 7 bases, there was a span of 16 bases. CDR3 length: 14 residues. Germline V gene lookup returns CDR1 SGDLS and CDR2 YYNGEE. In DNA form, the CDR3 reads TGTGCCAGCAGCGCCCAACACTCCGGAGGGACCCAGTACTTC. It translates to CASSAQHSGGTQYF.

The rearrangement joins TRBV5-6 to TRBJ1-2; 10 positions match TRBD1. CDR1 is SGHDT and CDR2 is YYEEEE in the germline V gene. The CDR3 is 15 amino acids. Trimming removed 1 base from V and 7 bases from J; junction bases left unmatched: 7. The CDR3 region has the DNA TGTGCCAGCAGCTTGCCGGGACAGGGGTTGTCTGGCTACACCTTC. Encoded protein: CASSLPGQGLSGYTF.